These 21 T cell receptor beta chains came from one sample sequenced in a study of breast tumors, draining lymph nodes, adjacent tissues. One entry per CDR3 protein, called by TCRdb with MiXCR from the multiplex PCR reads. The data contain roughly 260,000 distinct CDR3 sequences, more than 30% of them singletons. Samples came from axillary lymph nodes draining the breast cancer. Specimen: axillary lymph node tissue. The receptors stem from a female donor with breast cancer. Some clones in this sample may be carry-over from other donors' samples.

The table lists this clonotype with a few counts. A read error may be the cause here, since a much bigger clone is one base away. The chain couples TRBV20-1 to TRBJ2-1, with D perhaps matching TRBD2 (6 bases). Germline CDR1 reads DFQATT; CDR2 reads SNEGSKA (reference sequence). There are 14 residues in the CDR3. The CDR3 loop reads CSAHGLPQYTEQFF. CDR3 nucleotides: TGCAGTGCCCACGGACTACCCCAATACACTGAGCAGTTCTTC.

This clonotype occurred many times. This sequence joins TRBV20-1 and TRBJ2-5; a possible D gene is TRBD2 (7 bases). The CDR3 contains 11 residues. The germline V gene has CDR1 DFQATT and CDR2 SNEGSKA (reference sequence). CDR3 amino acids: CRGGRQETQYF. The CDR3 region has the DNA TGCCGCGGGGGCAGGCAAGAGACCCAGTACTTC.

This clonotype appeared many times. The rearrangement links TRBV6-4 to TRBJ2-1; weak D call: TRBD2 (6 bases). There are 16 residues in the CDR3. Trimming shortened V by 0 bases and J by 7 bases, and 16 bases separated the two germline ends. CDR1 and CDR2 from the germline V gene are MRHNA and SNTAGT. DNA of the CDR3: TGTGCCAGCAGTGACTCGAGCTGGGGGGAGAAGAATGAGCAGTTCTTC. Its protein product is CASSDSSWGEKNEQFF.

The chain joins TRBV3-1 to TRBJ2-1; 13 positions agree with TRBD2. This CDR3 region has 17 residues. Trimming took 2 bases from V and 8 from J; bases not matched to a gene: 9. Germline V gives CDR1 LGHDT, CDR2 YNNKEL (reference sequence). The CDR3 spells CASSQRTSGRLQDEQFF. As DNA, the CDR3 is TGTGCCAGCAGCCAAAGGACTAGCGGGAGATTACAGGATGAGCAGTTCTTC.

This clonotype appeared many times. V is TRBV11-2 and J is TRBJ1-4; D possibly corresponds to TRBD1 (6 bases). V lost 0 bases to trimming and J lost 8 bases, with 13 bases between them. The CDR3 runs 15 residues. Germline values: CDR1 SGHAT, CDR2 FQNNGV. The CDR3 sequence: CASSLDTGTWEKLFF. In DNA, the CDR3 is TGTGCCAGCAGCTTAGACACAGGGACTTGGGAAAAACTGTTTTTT.

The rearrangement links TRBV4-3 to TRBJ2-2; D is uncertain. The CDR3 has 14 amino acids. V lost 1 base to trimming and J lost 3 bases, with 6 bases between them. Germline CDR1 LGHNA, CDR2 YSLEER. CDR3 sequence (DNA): TGCGCCAGCAGCCAAGGCCCGGACACCGGGGAGCTGTTTTTT. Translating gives CASSQGPDTGELFF.

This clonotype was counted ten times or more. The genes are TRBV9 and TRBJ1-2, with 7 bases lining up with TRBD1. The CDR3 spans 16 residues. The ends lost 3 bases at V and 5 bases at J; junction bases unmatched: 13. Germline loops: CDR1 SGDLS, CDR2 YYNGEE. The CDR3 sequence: CASSGPSTGSLYGYTF. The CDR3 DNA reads TGTGCCAGCAGCGGACCTTCGACAGGGTCCCTATATGGCTACACCTTC.

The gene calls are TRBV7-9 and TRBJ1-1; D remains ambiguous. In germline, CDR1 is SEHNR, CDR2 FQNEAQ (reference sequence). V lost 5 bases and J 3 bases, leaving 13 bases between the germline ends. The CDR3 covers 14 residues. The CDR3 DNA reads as TGTGCCAGCAGCGTGACACGGTGGGACACTGAAGCTTTCTTT. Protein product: CASSVTRWDTEAFF.

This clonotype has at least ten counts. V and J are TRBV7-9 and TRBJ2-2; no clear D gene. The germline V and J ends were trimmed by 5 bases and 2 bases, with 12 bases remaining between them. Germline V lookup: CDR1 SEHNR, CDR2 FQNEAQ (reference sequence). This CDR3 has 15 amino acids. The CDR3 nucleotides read TGTGCCAGCAGCCATCGTACTATTAACACCGGGGAGCTGTTTTTT. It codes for CASSHRTINTGELFF.

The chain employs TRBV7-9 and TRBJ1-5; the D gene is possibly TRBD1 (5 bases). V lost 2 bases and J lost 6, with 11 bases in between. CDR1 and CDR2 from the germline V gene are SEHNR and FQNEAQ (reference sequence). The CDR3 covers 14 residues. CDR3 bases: TGTGCCAGCAGCTTACAGGGTTTAGGTCAGCCCCAGCATTTT. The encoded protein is CASSLQGLGQPQHF.

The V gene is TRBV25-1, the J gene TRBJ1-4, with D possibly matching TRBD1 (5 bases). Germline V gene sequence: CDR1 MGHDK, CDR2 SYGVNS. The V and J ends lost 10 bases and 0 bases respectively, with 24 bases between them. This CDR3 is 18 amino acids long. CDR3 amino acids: CAIPCPAGGRTTNEKLFF. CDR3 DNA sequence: TGTGCCATCCCATGCCCCGCGGGGGGGAGGACAACTAATGAAAAACTGTTTTTT.

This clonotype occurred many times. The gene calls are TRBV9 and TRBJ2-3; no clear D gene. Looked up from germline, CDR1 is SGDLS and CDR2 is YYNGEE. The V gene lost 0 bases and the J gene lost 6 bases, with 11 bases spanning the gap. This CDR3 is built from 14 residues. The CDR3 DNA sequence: TGTGCCAGCAGCGTAGCGGACCGCCGGGATACGCAGTATTTT. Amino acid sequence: CASSVADRRDTQYF.

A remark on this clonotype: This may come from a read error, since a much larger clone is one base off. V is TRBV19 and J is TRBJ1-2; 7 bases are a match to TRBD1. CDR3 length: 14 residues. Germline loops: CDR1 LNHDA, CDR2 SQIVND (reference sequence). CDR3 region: CASSIHDRDYGHTF. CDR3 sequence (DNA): TGTGCCAGTAGTATACACGACAGGGACTATGGCCACACCTTC. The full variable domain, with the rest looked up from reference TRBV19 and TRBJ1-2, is DGGITQSPKYLFRKEGQNVTLSCEQNLNHDAMYWYRQDPGQGLRLIYYSQIVNDFQKGDIAEGYSVSREKKESFPLTVTSAQKNPTAFYLCASSIHDRDYGHTFGSGTRLTVV.

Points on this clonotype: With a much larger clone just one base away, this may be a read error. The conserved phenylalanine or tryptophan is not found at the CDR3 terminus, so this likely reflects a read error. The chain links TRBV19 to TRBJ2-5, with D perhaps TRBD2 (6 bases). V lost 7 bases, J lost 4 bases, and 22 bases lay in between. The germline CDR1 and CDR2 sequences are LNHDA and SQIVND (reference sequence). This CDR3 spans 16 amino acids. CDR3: CASTRTLWGLGETQYS. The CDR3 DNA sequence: TGTGCCAGTACCCGGACACTTTGGGGACTTGGAGAGACCCAGTACTCC.

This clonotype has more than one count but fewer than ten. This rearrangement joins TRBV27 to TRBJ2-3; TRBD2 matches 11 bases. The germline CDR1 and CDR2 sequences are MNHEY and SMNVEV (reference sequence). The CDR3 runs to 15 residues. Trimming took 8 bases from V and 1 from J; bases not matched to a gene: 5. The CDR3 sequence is CASGRTSGRTDTQYF. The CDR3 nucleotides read TGTGCCAGCGGCCGGACTAGCGGGCGCACAGATACGCAGTATTTT.

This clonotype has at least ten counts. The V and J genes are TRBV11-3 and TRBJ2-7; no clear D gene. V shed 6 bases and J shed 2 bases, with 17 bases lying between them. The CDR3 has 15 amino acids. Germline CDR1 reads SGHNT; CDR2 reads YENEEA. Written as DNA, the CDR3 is TGTGCCAGCAGATACCCGTTGGGCAAGACCTACGAGCAGTACTTC. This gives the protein CASRYPLGKTYEQYF.

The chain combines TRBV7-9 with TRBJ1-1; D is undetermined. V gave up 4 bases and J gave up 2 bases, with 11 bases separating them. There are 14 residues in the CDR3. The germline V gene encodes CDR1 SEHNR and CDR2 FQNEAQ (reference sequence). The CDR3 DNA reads TGTGCCAGCAGCTCGTTTACGAGAAACACTGAAGCTTTCTTT. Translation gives CASSSFTRNTEAFF.

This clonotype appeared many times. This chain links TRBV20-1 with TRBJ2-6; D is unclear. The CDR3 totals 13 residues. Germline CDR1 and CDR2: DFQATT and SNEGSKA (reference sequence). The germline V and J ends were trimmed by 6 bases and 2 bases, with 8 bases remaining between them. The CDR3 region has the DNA TGCAGTGCATCCCGCCCTGGGGCCAACGTCCTGACTTTC. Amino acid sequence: CSASRPGANVLTF.

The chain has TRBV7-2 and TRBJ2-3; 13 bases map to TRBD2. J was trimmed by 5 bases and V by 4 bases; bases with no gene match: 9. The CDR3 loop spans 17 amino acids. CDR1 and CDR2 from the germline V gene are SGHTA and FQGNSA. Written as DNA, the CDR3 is TGTGCCAGCAGCTCCGCGGGACTAGCGGGGAAAAGAGATACGCAGTATTTT. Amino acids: CASSSAGLAGKRDTQYF. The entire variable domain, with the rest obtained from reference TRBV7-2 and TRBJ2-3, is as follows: GAGVSQSPSNKVTEKGKDVELRCDPISGHTALYWYRQSLGQGLEFLIYFQGNSAPDKSGLPSDRFSAERTGGSVSTLTIQRTQQEDSAVYLCASSSAGLAGKRDTQYFGPGTRLTVL.

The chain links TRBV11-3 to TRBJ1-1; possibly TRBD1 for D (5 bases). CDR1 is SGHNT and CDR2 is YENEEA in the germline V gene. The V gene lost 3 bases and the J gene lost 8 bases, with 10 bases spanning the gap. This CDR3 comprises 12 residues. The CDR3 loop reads CASSFSPGEAFF. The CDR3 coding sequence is TGTGCCAGCAGCTTCTCACCAGGGGAAGCTTTCTTT.

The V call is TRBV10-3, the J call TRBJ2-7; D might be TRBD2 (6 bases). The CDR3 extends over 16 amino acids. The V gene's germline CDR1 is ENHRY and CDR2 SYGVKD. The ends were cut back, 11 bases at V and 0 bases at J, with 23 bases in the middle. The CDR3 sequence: CAGSYSLPSDSYEQYF. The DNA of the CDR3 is TGTGCCGGCAGTTACTCGCTCCCTAGCGACTCCTACGAGCAGTACTTC.